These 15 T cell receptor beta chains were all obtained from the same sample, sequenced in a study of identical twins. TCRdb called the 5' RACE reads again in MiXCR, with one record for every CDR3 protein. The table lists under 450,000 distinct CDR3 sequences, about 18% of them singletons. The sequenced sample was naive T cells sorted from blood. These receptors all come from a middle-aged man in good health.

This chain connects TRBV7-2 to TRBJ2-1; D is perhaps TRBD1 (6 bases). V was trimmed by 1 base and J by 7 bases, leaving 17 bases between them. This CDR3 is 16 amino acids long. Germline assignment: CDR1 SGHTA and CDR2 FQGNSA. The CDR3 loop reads CASSLVFSLRGNEQFF. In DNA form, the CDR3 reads TGTGCCAGCAGCTTAGTCTTTTCTCTTAGGGGGAATGAGCAGTTCTTC.

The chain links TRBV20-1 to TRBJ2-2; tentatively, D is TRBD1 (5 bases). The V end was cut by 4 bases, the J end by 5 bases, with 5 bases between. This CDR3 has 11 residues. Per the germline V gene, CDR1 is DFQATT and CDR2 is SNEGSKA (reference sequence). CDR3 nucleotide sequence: TGCAGTGCTACAGGGACCGGGGAGCTGTTTTTT. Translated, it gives CSATGTGELFF.

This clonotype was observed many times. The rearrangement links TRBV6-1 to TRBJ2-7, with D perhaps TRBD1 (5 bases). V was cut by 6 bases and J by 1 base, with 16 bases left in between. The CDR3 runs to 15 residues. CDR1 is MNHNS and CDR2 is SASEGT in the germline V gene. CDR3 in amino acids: CASRKRSQGSYEQYF. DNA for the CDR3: TGTGCCAGCAGAAAAAGAAGCCAGGGATCCTACGAGCAGTACTTC.

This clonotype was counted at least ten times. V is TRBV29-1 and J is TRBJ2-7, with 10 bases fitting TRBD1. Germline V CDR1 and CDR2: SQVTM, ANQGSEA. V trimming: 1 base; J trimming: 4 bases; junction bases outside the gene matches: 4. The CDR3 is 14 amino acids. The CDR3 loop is CSVEVRQGAYEQYF. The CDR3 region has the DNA TGCAGCGTTGAAGTACGACAGGGGGCGTACGAGCAGTACTTC.

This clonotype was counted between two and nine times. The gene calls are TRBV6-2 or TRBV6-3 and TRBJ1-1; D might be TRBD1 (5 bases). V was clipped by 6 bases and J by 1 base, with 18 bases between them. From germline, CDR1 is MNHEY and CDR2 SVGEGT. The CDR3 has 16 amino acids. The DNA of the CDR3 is TGTGCCAGCAGGGCCCGGAACAGGCTAAAGAACACTGAAGCTTTCTTT. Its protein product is CASRARNRLKNTEAFF.

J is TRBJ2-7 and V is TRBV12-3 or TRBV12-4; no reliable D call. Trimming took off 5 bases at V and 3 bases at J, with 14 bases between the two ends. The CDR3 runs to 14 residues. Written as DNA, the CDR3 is TGTGCCAGCAGTACTCGTTCGTTGGGCTACGAGCAGTACTTC. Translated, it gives CASSTRSLGYEQYF.

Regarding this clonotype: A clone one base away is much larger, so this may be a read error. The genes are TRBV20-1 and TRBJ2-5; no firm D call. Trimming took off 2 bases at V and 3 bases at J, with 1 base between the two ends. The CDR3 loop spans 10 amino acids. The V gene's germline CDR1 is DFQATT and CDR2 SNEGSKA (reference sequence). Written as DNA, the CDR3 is TGCAGTGCTAGAAAAGAGACCCAGTACTTC. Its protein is CSARKETQYF.

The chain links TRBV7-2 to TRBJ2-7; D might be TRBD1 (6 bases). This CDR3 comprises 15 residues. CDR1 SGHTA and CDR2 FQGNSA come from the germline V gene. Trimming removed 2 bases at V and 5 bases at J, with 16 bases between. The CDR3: CASSLSGPRGHEQYF. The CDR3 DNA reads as TGTGCCAGCAGCTTAAGCGGCCCCAGGGGTCACGAGCAGTACTTC.

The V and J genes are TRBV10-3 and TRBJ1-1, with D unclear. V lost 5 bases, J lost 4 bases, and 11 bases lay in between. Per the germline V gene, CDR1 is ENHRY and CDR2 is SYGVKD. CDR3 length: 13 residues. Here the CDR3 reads CAISSSEVTEAFF. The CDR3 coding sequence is TGTGCCATCAGTAGTAGTGAGGTCACTGAAGCTTTCTTT.

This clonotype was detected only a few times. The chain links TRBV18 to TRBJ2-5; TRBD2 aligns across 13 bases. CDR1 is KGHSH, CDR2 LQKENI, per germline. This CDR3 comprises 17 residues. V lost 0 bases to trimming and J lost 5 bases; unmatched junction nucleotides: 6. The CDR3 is CASSPPRLAGGLETQYF. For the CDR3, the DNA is TGTGCCAGCTCACCACCCAGACTAGCGGGAGGATTGGAGACCCAGTACTTC.

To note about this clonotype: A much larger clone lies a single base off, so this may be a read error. The CDR3 spells CSGKNRGLIQETQCF. CDR3 nucleotide sequence: TGCAGTGGAAAAAACAGGGGGTTAATTCAAGAGACCCAGTGCTTC. The chain uses TRBV20-1 and TRBJ2-5; 8 bases fit TRBD1. Germline V gene sequence: CDR1 DFQATT, CDR2 SNEGSKA (reference sequence). This CDR3 has 15 residues.

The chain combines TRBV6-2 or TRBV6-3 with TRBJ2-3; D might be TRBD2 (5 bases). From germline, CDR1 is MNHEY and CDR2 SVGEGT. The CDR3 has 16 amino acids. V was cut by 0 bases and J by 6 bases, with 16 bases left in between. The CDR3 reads CASSYSRAPAQDTQYF. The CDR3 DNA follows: TGTGCCAGCAGTTACTCGAGGGCCCCCGCCCAGGATACGCAGTATTTT.

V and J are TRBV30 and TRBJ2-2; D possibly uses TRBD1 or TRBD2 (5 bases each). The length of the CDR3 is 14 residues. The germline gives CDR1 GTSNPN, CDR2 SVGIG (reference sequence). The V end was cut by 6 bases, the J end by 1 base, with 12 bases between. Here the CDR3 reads CACLPGQNTGELFF. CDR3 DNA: TGTGCCTGTTTGCCGGGGCAGAACACCGGGGAGCTGTTTTTT.

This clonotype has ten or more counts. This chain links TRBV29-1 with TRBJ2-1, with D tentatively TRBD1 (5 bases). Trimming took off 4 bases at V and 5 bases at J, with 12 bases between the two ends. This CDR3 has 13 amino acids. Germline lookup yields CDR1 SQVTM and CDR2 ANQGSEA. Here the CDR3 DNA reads TGCAGCGTTGTTCCCGCCAGGGACAATGAGCAGTTCTTC. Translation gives CSVVPARDNEQFF.

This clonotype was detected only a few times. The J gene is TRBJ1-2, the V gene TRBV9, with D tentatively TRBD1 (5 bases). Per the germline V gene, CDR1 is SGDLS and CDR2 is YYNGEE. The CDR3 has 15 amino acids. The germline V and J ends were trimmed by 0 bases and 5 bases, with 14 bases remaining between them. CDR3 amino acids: CASSVGPGRGYGYTF. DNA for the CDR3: TGTGCCAGCAGCGTAGGCCCAGGGAGGGGATATGGCTACACCTTC.